Reported below is one T cell receptor beta chain. Because the CDR3's place on the DNA is in doubt, the DNA is left out and the CDR3 is given as listed by TCRdb. Germline V gives CDR1 LNHDA, CDR2 SQIVND (reference sequence). The CDR3 numbers 13 amino acids, ends counted. Original data processing: Amplification of reference gene primers was used by the study to estimate nucleated cell counts. Sequencing used immunoSEQ multiplex PCR; TCRdb keeps in-frame clones, though not all of them. V, J and clone size reflect that table, while D and trimming were determined from the DNA. The data hold roughly 150,000 clones, with about 87% observed a single time. The sample originates from a study of blood T cell repertoires in COVID-19. Study context: There were acute and convalescent COVID-19 samples, and they came from the United States, Italy and Spain.

The V gene is TRBV19, the J gene TRBJ2-7; TRBD2, as called in the table, went unchecked against the DNA. This sequence was found in a human donor in a cohort sampled during active COVID-19. Sample: peripheral blood. The CDR3 spells CASPRVVAAGADV.